The source of this T cell receptor beta chain is a study of cytomegalovirus exposure and HLA in healthy donors. It was with 60 Vbeta and 13 Jbeta primers that the PCR ran. Generated by immunoSEQ multiplex PCR, the TCRdb table keeps only in-frame clones and is missing some. This sample has about 130,000 clones, with roughly 80% found just once. CDR1 and CDR2 (germline): KGHSH, LQKENI. This CDR3 region has 14 residues. V was pared by 6 bases and J by 8 bases, with 10 bases of the junction left unmatched. V usage is TRBV18 and J usage is TRBJ1-5, with 7 bases aligning to TRBD1. The material sequenced was PBMCs. This receptor was identified in a man aged 18 to 30 in good health and CMV-seropositive. This chain's CDR3 is CASSSTDRAEPQHF. CDR3 DNA: TGTGCCAGCTCCTCCACTGACAGGGCTGAGCCCCAGCATTTT.